This T cell receptor beta chain was recorded in a study of T cells and Merkel cell carcinoma outcomes. Findings and limits, study-wide: Repertoire plus T-cell density reportedly predicted Merkel cell carcinoma outcomes.

From germline, CDR1 is SGHRS and CDR2 YFSETQ. The CDR3 totals 18 residues. J gave up 4 bases and V 0 bases, and 11 bases lay outside the gene matches. To note about this clone: Its antigen remains unknown.

Method: immunoSEQ multiplex PCR; TCRdb's copy keeps in-frame clones and lacks some. The sample includes about 15,000 clones, around 86% of them seen just once. The receptor was isolated from a human donor with Merkel cell carcinoma. J is TRBJ2-1 and V is TRBV5-1; 9 bases agree with TRBD2. The sample taken for sequencing was tumor tissue from Merkel cell carcinoma. The chain's CDR3 is CASSLAVAGVKGYNEQFF. For the CDR3, the DNA is TGCGCCAGCAGCTTGGCCGTAGCGGGAGTCAAAGGGTACAATGAGCAGTTCTTC.